This T cell receptor (beta chain) comes out of a study of blood T cell repertoires in COVID-19. From germline, CDR1 is KGHDR and CDR2 SFDVKD. This CDR3 spans 13 amino acids. Trimming took off 3 bases at V and 7 bases at J, with 11 bases between the two ends. This clone was seen a single time. Produced via immunoSEQ multiplex PCR; TCRdb's table is partial and in-frame only. Altogether fewer than 90,000 clones are present, approximately 90% being singletons, with the ten largest covering 0.47%. The chain is built from TRBV24-1 and TRBJ1-1; D not certain. The material sequenced was peripheral blood. This TCR was sampled from a man aged 55-75 years with acute or convalescent COVID-19. The CDR3 loop reads CATSDRRFGEAFF. CDR3 nucleotides: TGTGCCACCAGTGATAGGAGATTTGGTGAAGCTTTCTTT.